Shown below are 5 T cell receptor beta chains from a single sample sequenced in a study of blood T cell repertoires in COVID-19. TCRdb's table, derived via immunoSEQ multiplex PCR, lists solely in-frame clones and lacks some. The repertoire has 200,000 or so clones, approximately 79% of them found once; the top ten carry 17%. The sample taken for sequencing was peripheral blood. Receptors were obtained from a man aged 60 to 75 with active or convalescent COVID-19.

As DNA, the CDR3 is TGCGCCAGCTCTAAGACAGGGGTAGCCAAAAACATTCAGTACTTC. Protein product: CASSKTGVAKNIQYF. The rearrangement joins TRBV5-1 to TRBJ2-4, with 8 bases that match TRBD1. Trimming cost V 7 bases and J 0 bases; bases outside gene matches: 6. Germline V CDR1 and CDR2: SGHRS, YFSETQ. There are 15 residues in the CDR3.

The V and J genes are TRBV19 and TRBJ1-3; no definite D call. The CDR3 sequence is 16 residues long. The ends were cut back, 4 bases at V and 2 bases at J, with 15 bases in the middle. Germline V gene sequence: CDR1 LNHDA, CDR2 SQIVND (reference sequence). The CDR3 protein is CASSNFRVLTGNTIYF. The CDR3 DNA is TGTGCCAGTAGTAACTTCCGGGTCCTGACTGGAAACACCATATATTTT. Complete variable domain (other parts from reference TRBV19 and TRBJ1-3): DGGITQSPKYLFRKEGQNVTLSCEQNLNHDAMYWYRQDPGQGLRLIYYSQIVNDFQKGDIAEGYSVSREKKESFPLTVTSAQKNPTAFYLCASSNFRVLTGNTIYFGEGSWLTVV.

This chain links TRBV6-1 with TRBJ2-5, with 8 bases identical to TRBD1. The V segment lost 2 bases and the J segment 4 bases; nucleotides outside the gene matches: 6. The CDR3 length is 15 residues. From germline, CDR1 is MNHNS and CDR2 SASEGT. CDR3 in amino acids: CASSESGDRSETQYF. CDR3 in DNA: TGTGCCAGCAGTGAATCTGGGGACAGGTCAGAGACCCAGTACTTC.

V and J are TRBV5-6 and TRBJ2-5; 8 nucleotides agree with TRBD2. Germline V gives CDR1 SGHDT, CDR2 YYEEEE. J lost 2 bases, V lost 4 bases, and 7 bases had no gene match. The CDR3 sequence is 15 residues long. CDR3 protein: CASSHLLAAQETQYF. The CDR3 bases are TGTGCCAGCAGCCATTTACTAGCGGCGCAAGAGACCCAGTACTTC.

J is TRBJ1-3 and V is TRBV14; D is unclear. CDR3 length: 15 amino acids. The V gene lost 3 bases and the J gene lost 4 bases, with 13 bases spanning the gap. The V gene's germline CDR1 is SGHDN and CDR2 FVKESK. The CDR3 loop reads CASSQVRGYGNTIYF. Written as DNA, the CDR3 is TGTGCCAGCAGCCAGGTGCGGGGTTACGGAAACACCATATATTTT.